This TCR beta chain comes out of a study of cytomegalovirus exposure and HLA in healthy donors. With V trimmed by 7 bases and J by 5 bases, 10 bases remained unmatched. Germline V CDR1 and CDR2: SQVTM, ANQGSEA. The CDR3 contains 14 residues. TCRdb keeps only in-frame clones here, not all; method: immunoSEQ multiplex PCR. Here the sample spans about 98,000 clones, approximately 88% being singletons. V is TRBV29-1 and J is TRBJ1-4, with 7 bases identical to TRBD1. The sample was PBMCs. The sequence was collected from a woman younger than 45 in good health and CMV-seronegative. The chain's CDR3 is CSASSGTENEKLFF. The DNA of the CDR3 is TGCAGCGCCTCATCCGGGACAGAGAATGAAAAACTGTTTTTT.